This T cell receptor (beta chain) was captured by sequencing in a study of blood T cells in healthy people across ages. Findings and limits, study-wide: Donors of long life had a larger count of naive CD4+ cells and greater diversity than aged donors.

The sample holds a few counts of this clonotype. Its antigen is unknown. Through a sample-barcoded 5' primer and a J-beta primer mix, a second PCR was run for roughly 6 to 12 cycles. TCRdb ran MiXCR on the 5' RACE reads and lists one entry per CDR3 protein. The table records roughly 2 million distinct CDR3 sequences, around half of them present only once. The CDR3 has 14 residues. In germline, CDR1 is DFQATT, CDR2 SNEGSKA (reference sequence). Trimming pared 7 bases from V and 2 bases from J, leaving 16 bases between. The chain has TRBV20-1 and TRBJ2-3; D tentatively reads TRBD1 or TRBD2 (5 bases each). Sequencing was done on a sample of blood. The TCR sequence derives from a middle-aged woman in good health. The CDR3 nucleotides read TGCAGTGGTCACGCCTTCGGGACCACAGATACGCAGTATTTT. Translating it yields CSGHAFGTTDTQYF.